Presented here are 13 T cell receptor beta chains from one specimen sequenced in a study of neurological immune-mediated disorders. TCRdb ran MiXCR on the 5' RACE reads and lists one entry per CDR3 protein. The sample carries roughly 56,000 distinct CDR3 sequences, about 3.2% recorded once. The sample consisted of PBMCs. The receptors come from a woman aged 55-69 years with multiple sclerosis.

The sample holds many counts of this clonotype. The gene calls are TRBV12-3 or TRBV12-4 and TRBJ1-1; tentative D call: TRBD1 (5 bases). V was cut by 3 bases and J by 1 base, with 9 bases left in between. The CDR3 extends over 14 amino acids. The CDR3 DNA sequence: TGTGCCAGCAGTTTTTGGACAACGAACACTGAAGCTTTCTTT. Translating gives CASSFWTTNTEAFF.

The sample holds many counts of this clonotype. The chain carries TRBV19 and TRBJ2-7, with D possibly called TRBD1 or TRBD2 (5 bases each). CDR1 is LNHDA and CDR2 is SQIVND in the germline V gene (reference sequence). CDR3 size: 14 residues. Trimming cost V 3 bases and J 0 bases, with 9 bases left between them. This chain's CDR3 is CASSIWDGSYEQYF. The CDR3 nucleotides are TGTGCCAGTAGTATTTGGGACGGCTCCTACGAGCAGTACTTC.

This clonotype was picked up many times. The rearrangement uses TRBV20-1 and TRBJ2-1; no clear D. V lost 3 bases and J lost 0, with 12 bases in between. The CDR3 length is 15 residues. CDR1 and CDR2 from the germline V gene are DFQATT and SNEGSKA (reference sequence). The CDR3 here is CSASPLLSSYNEQFF. CDR3 bases: TGCAGTGCTAGTCCTCTCCTAAGCTCCTACAATGAGCAGTTCTTC.

In this sample, this clonotype turned up many times. This chain connects TRBV6-5 to TRBJ2-7; the D call may be TRBD1 or TRBD2 (5 bases each). This CDR3 comprises 14 residues. V gave up 4 bases and J gave up 0 bases, with 10 bases separating them. Germline-derived CDR1 and CDR2 are MNHEY and SVGAGI. CDR3 amino acids: CASSWDRSSYEQYF. The CDR3 DNA is TGTGCCAGCAGTTGGGACCGCAGCTCCTACGAGCAGTACTTC.

In this sample, this clonotype turned up many times. The chain couples TRBV5-1 to TRBJ2-2, with D uncertain. CDR3 size: 14 residues. Germline V CDR1 and CDR2: SGHRS, YFSETQ. V lost 3 bases to trimming and J lost 3 bases, with 9 bases between them. In DNA form, the CDR3 reads TGCGCCAGCAGCTCCTTGACTTACACCGGGGAGCTGTTTTTT. Translation: CASSSLTYTGELFF. Supplemented by reference TRBV5-1 and TRBJ2-2, the full variable domain reads KAGVTQTPRYLIKTRGQQVTLSCSPISGHRSVSWYQQTPGQGLQFLFEYFSETQRNKGNFPGRFSGRQFSNSRSEMNVSTLELGDSALYLCASSSLTYTGELFFGEGSRLTVL.

This clonotype was recorded many times. The J gene is TRBJ2-7, the V gene TRBV11-2; D might be TRBD1 (5 bases). The CDR3 length is 14 residues. V lost 4 bases, J lost 5 bases, and 15 bases lay in between. Germline CDR1 reads SGHAT; CDR2 reads FQNNGV. DNA of the CDR3: TGTGCCAGCAGCTCTTGGGGCAGGGAACACGAGCAGTACTTC. Amino acid sequence: CASSSWGREHEQYF.

This clonotype was seen many times. This chain links TRBV7-2 with TRBJ1-5; the D is unclear. Germline CDR1 is SGHTA and CDR2 is FQGNSA. This CDR3 region has 14 residues. The germline V and J ends were trimmed by 1 base and 5 bases, with 9 bases remaining between them. This chain's CDR3 is CASSLVGGYQPQHF. CDR3 sequence (DNA): TGTGCCAGCAGCTTAGTCGGAGGGTATCAGCCCCAGCATTTT.

The chain couples TRBV20-1 to TRBJ2-3, with D perhaps being TRBD1 or TRBD2 (5 bases each). The germline V gene encodes CDR1 DFQATT and CDR2 SNEGSKA (reference sequence). The CDR3 extends over 15 amino acids. V lost 5 bases and J 5 bases, leaving 20 bases between the germline ends. CDR3 region: CSASPGRTQGDTQYF. The DNA of the CDR3 is TGCAGTGCTTCTCCGGGACGGACCCAAGGAGATACGCAGTATTTT.

This clonotype was counted at least ten times. The chain links TRBV7-2 to TRBJ1-6; the D gene is possibly TRBD1 (5 bases). The V and J ends lost 5 bases and 6 bases respectively, with 14 bases between them. Germline V gene data show CDR1 as SGHTA and CDR2 as FQGNSA. The CDR3 extends over 15 amino acids. The CDR3 DNA reads as TGTGCCAGCAGCCGCCGGTCCCAGGGTAATTCACCCCTCCACTTT. Translated, it gives CASSRRSQGNSPLHF.

About this clonotype: Compared with germline, one end of the junction differs, possibly owing to a read error. The J gene is TRBJ2-7, the V gene TRBV7-9; D ambiguous. The CDR3 is made up of 12 amino acids. The germline gives CDR1 SEHNR, CDR2 FQNEAQ (reference sequence). This chain's CDR3 is CASRLVGYEQYF. CDR3 DNA sequence: TGTGCCAGCAGATTAGTTGGCTACGAGCAGTACTTC.

This clonotype has ten or more counts. V is TRBV28 and J is TRBJ2-7; possibly TRBD2 for D (5 bases). V lost 4 bases and J lost 7, with 23 bases in between. Germline V gene sequence: CDR1 MDHEN, CDR2 SYDVKM. The CDR3 is 16 amino acids. Here the CDR3 DNA reads TGTGCCAGCAGTTCCCCCCGGGTGGGAGAAGTTCTGGAGCAGTACTTC. This gives the protein CASSSPRVGEVLEQYF.

This clonotype occurred many times. The V gene is TRBV20-1, the J gene TRBJ1-6; no clear D. V was cut by 7 bases and J by 0 bases, with 10 bases left in between. This CDR3 region has 14 residues. Per the germline V gene, CDR1 is DFQATT and CDR2 is SNEGSKA (reference sequence). Here the CDR3 reads CSVLDGSYNSPLHF. The CDR3 bases are TGCAGTGTTCTTGACGGCTCCTATAATTCACCCCTCCACTTT.

Many counts were recorded for this clonotype. This chain links TRBV28 with TRBJ1-2; the D is unclear. The V and J ends lost 5 bases and 2 bases respectively, with 9 bases between them. From germline, CDR1 is MDHEN and CDR2 SYDVKM. The CDR3 loop spans 13 amino acids. The CDR3 here is CASSVSANYGYTF. CDR3 coding DNA: TGTGCCAGCAGTGTTTCAGCGAACTATGGCTACACCTTC.